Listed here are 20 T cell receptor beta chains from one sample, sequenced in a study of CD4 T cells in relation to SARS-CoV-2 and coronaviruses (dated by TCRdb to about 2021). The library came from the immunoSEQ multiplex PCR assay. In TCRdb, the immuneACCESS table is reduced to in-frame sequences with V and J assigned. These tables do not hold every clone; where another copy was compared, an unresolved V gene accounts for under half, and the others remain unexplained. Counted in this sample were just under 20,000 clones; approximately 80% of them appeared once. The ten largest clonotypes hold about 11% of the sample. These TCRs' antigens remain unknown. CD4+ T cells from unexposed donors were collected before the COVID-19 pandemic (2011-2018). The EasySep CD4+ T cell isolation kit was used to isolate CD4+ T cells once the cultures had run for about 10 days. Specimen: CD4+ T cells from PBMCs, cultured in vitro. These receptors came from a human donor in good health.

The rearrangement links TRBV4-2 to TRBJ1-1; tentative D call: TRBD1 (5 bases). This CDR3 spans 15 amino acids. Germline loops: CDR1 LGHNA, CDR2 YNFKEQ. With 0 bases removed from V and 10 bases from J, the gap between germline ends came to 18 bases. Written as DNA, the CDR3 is TGTGCCAGCAGCCAAGATGATGGGGGGAGTGAAAGAGCTTTCTTT. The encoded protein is CASSQDDGGSERAFF.

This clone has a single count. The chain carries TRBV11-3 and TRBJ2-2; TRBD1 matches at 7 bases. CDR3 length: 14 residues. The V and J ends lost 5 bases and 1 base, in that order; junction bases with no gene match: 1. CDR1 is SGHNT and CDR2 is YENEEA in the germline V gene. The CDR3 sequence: CASSDRVNTGELFF. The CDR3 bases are TGTGCCAGCAGCGACAGGGTGAACACCGGGGAGCTGTTTTTT.

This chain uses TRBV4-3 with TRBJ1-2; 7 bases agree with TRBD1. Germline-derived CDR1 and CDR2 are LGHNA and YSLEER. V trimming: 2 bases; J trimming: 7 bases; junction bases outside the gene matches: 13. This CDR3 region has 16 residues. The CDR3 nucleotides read TGCGCCAGCAGCCAATCCTGGGGTGACAGGGAGGGTGGCTACACCTTC. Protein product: CASSQSWGDREGGYTF.

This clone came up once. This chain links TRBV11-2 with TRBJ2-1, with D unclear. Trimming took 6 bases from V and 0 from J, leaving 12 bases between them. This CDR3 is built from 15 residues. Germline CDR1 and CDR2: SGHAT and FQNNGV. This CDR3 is CASRPPGLSYNEQFF. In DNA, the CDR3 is TGTGCCAGCAGACCTCCGGGCCTCTCCTACAATGAGCAGTTCTTC.

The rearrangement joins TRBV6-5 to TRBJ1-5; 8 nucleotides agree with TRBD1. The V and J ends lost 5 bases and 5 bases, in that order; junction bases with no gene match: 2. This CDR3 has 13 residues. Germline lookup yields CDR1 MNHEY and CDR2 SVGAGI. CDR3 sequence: CASSTGGDQPQHF. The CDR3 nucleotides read TGTGCCAGCAGTACAGGGGGAGATCAGCCCCAGCATTTT.

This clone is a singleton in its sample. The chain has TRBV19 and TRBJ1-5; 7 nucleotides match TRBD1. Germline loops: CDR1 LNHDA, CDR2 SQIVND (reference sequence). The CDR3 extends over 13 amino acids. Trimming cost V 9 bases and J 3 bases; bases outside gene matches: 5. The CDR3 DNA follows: TGTGCCAGCCGGGGACAGCTCAATCAGCCCCAGCATTTT. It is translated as CASRGQLNQPQHF.

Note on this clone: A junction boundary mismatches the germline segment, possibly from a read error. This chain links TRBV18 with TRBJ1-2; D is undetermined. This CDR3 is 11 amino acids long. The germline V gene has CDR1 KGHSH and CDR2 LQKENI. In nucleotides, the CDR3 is TGTGCCAGCTCACCACTTGCGAGCCCATACTTC. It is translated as CASSPLASPYF.

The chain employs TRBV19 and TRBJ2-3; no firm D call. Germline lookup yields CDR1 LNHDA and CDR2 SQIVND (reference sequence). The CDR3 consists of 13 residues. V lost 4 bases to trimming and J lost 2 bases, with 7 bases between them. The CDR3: CASSSADTDTQYF. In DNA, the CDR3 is TGTGCCAGTAGTAGTGCCGACACAGATACGCAGTATTTT.

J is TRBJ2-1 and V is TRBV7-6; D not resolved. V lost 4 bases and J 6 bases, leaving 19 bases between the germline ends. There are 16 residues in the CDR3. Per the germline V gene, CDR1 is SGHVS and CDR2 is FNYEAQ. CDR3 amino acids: CASSSVRSSLGNEQFF. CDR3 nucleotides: TGTGCCAGCAGCTCAGTGCGGTCCAGCCTAGGCAATGAGCAGTTCTTC.

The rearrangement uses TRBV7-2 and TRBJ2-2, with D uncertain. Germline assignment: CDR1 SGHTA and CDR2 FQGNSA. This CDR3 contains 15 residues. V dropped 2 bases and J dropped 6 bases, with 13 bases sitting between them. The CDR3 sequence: CASSLSTTGPGELFF. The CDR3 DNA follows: TGTGCCAGCAGCTTATCCACCACGGGTCCCGGGGAGCTGTTTTTT.

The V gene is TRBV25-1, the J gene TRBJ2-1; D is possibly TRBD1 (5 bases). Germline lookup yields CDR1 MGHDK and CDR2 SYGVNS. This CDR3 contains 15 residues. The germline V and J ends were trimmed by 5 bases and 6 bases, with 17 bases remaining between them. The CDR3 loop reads CASSPSQGLGNEQFF. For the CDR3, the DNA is TGTGCCAGCAGTCCTTCCCAGGGCCTAGGCAATGAGCAGTTCTTC.

The CDR3 protein is CASSQDWAQNTEAFF. The CDR3 bases are TGTGCCAGCAGCCAAGATTGGGCACAGAACACTGAAGCTTTCTTT. The chain recombines TRBV4-2 with TRBJ1-1; D call uncertain. Trimming removed 0 bases at V and 1 base at J, with 9 bases between. Germline CDR1 LGHNA, CDR2 YNFKEQ. The CDR3 sequence is 15 residues long.

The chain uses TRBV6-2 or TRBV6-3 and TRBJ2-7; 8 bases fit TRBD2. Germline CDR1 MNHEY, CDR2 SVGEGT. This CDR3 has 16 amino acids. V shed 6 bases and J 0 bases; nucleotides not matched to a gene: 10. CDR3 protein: CASSTRLALSSYEQYF. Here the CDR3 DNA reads TGTGCCAGCAGCACGAGACTAGCGCTGAGCTCCTACGAGCAGTACTTC.

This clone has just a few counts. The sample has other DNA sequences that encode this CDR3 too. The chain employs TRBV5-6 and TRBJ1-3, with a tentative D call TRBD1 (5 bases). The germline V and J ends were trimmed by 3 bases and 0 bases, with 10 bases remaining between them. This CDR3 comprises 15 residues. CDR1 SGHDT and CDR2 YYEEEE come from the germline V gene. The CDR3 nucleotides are TGTGCCAGCAGCTCCCAGGGTAGCTCTGGAAACACCATATATTTT. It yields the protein CASSSQGSSGNTIYF.

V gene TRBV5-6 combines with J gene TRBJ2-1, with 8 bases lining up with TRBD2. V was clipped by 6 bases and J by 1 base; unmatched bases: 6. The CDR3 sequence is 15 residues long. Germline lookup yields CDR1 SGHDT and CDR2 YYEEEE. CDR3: CASTRSGESYNEQFF. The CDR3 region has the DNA TGTGCCAGCACCCGTAGCGGGGAATCCTACAATGAGCAGTTCTTC.

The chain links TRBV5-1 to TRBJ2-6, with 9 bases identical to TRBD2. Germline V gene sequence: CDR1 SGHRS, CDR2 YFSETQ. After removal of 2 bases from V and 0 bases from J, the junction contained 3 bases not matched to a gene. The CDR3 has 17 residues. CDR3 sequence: CASSFELAGSGANVLTF. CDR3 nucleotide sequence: TGCGCCAGCAGCTTCGAACTAGCGGGCTCTGGGGCCAACGTCCTGACTTTC.

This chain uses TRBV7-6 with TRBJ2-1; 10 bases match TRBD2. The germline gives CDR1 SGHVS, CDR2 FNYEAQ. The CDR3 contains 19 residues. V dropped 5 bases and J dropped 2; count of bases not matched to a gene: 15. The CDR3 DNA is TGTGCCAGCAGCCGTATCATAGCGGGAGGATCTAGCACCTACAATGAGCAGTTCTTC. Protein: CASSRIIAGGSSTYNEQFF.

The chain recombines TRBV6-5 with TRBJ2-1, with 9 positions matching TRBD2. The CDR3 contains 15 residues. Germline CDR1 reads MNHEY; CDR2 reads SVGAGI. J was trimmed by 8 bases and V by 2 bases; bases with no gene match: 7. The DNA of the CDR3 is TGTGCCAGCAGTTACGCGGGACTAGCTCTCGATGAGCAGTTCTTC. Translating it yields CASSYAGLALDEQFF.

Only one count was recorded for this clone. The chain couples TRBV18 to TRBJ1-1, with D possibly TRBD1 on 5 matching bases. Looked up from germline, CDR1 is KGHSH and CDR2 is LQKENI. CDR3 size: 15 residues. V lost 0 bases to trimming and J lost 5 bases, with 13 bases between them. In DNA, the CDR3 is TGTGCCAGCTCACCACCGTTATACTGGGGGACTGAAGCTTTCTTT. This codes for CASSPPLYWGTEAFF.

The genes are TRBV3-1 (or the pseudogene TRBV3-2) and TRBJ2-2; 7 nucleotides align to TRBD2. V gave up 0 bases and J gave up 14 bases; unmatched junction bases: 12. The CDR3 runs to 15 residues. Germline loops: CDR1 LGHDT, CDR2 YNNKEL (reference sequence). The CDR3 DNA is TGTGCCAGCAGCCAAGATGTGGTTTCCGCTAGCGGCCTGTTTTTT. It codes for CASSQDVVSASGLFF.